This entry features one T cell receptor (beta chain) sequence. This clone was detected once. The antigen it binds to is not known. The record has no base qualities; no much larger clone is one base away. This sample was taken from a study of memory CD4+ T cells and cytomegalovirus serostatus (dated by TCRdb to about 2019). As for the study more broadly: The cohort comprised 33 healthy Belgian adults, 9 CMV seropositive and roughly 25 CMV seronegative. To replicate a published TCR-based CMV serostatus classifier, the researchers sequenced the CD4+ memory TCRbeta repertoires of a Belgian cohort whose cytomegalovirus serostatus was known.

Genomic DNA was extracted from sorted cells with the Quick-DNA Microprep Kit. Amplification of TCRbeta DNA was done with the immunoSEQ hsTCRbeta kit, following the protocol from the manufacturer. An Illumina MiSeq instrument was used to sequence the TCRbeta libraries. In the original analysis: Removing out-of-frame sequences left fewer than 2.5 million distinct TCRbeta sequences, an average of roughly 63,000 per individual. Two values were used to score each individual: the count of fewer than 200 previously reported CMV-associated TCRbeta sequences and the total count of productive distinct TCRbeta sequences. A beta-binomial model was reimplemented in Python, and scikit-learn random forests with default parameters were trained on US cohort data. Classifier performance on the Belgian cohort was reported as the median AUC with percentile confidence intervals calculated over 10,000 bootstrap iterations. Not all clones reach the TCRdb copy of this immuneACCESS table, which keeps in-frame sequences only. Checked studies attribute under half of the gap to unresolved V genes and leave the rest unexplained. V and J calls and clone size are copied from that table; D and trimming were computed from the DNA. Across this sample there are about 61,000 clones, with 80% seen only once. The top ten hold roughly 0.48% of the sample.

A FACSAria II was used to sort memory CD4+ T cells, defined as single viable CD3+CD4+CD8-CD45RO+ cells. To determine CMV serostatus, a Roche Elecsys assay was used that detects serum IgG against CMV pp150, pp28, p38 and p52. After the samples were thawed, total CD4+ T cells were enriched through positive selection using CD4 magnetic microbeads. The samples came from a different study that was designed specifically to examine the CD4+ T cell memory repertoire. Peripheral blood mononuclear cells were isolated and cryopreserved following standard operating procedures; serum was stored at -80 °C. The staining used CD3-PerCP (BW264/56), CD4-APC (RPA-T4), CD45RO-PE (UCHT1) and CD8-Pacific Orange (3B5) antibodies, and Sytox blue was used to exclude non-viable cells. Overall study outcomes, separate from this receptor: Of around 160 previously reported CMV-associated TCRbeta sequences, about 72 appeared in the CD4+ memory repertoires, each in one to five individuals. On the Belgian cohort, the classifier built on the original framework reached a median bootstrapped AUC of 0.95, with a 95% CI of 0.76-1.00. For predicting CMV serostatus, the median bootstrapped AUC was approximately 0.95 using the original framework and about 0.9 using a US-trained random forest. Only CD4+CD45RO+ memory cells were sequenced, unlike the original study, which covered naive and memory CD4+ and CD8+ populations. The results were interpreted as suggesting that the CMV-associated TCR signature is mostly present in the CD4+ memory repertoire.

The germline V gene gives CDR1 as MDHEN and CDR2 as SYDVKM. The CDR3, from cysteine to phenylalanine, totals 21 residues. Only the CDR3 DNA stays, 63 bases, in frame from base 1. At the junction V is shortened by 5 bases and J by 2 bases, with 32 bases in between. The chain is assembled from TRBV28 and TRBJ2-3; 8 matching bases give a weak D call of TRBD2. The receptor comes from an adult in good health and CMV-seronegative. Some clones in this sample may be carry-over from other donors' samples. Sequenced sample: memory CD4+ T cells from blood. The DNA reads TGTGCCAGCAGTACCCCCGCGACAGGGTTAGCGGGAAGGGGGGACACAGATACGCAGTATTTT. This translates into CASSTPATGLAGRGDTDTQYF. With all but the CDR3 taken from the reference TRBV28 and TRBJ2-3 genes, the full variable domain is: DVKVTQSSRYLVKRTGEKVFLECVQDMDHENMFWYRQDPGLGLRLIYFSYDVKMKEKGDIPEGYSVSREKKERFSLILESASTNQTSMYLCASSTPATGLAGRGDTDTQYFGPGTRLTVL.